The present entry profiles one T cell receptor (beta chain) with its context. The antigen is unknown. A read error may produce the germline difference seen at one junction end. The sample contains more than one DNA sequence encoding this CDR3. Measured with immunoSEQ multiplex PCR; TCRdb has only the in-frame clones, and not every one. In the table there are about 2.3 million clones, around 90% of which are singletons. This specimen comes from a study of shared clonotypes between healthy human individuals. Study context: Donors were a couple of women and a few men aged 18 to 49. Study results and caveats: Expectations were that clonotype sharing among donors would be affected by sequencing depth.

The authors divided CD4+ cells into CD45RA+ naive and CD45RA-negative memory subsets. The CDR3 runs to 13 residues. CDR1 and CDR2 from the germline V gene are SGHTA and FQGTGA. The sequencing input was naive CD4+ T cells from PBMCs. The subset denotes: CD45RA+ positively selected. The chain joins TRBV7-3 to TRBJ1-2; a weak D match, TRBD1 (5 bases). The sequence derives from a man aged 18 to 29 in good health. Some clones in this sample may be carry-over from other donors' samples. CDR3 DNA: TGTGCCAGCAGCCTAACAGGAGGGGATGGCTACACCTTC. It yields the protein CASSLTGGDGYTF.